Many counts were recorded for the clone carrying this T cell receptor beta chain. The data stem from a study of early T cells in non-severe SARS-CoV-2 infection. Across the study: The sequenced material was bulk RNA from unsorted whole blood, and its chains were unpaired.

TCRdb called the 5' RACE reads again in MiXCR, with one record for every CDR3 protein. The sample consists of some 48,000 distinct CDR3 sequences, roughly 6.2% of them appearing once. Trimming pared 4 bases from V and 8 bases from J, leaving 2 bases between. Germline values: CDR1 LNHDA, CDR2 SQIVND (reference sequence). The length of the CDR3 is 10 residues. The sequence was collected from an adult who was a healthcare worker with PCR-confirmed SARS-CoV-2 infection or an uninfected control (not recorded which). V gene TRBV19 combines with J gene TRBJ1-4, with unresolved D. This material consisted of whole blood, taken at baseline. The CDR3, as DNA: TGTGCCAGTAGTAAGGAAAAACTGTTTTTT. It specifies CASSKEKLFF.